This T cell receptor (beta chain) came from a study of PD-L1 blockade in urothelial cancer. Time point given: pretreatment peripheral blood. Trimming removed 1 base at V and 2 bases at J, with 17 bases between. Germline CDR1 reads MGHRA; CDR2 reads YSYEKL. The CDR3 sequence is 17 residues long. TCRdb's table, derived via immunoSEQ multiplex PCR, lists solely in-frame clones and lacks some. Here the sample spans some 89,000 clones, 85% to 90% being singletons. The chain has TRBV4-1 and TRBJ1-1, with D perhaps TRBD1 (6 bases). This clonotype was obtained from a man in his sixties with urothelial cancer. This specimen consisted of PBMCs, obtained around atezolizumab (anti-PD-L1) treatment. The CDR3 sequence is CASSQVGAGVTNTEAFF. Written as DNA, the CDR3 is TGCGCCAGCAGCCAAGTAGGAGCAGGGGTAACCAACACTGAAGCTTTCTTT.